Listed below are T cell receptor beta chains from one sample, sequenced in a study of glioma-infiltrating T cells after dendritic cell vaccination. The assay was immunoSEQ multiplex PCR, and TCRdb's table has in-frame clones only and misses some. The data contain tens of thousands of clones, over 70% of them singletons. The material sequenced was blood, taken before dendritic cell vaccination. Receptors were obtained from a human donor with glioblastoma. Each CDR3 is given with its conserved first and last residue. A D gene is named only where the DNA matches it firmly. Not every row has a clone size; where given, it reads once, few, many or a size class.

clone_size: NA
d_call: NA
v_call: TRBV30
j_call: TRBJ1-5
cdr3_aa: CAWSDTRNQPQHF
cdr3_nt: TGTGCCTGGAGCGACACACGCAATCAGCCCCAGCATTTT

clone_size: few
d_call: TRBD1
v_call: TRBV27
j_call: TRBJ1-2
cdr3_aa: CASSSYYGQGPRDYGYTF
cdr3_nt: TGTGCCAGCAGCTCCTACTACGGACAGGGACCCAGGGACTATGGCTACACCTTC

clone_size: NA
d_call: NA
v_call: TRBV18
j_call: TRBJ1-1
cdr3_aa: CASSSGETEAFF
cdr3_nt: TGTGCCAGCTCATCTGGAGAAACTGAAGCTTTCTTT

clone_size: NA
d_call: NA
v_call: TRBV6-5
j_call: TRBJ1-5
cdr3_aa: CACGEYSNQPQHF
cdr3_nt: TGCGCGTGCGGGGAGTATAGCAATCAGCCCCAGCATTTT

clone_size: NA
d_call: TRBD1
v_call: TRBV5-1
j_call: TRBJ2-1
cdr3_aa: CASSYGTGPYNEQFF
cdr3_nt: TGCGCCAGCAGCTACGGGACAGGGCCATACAATGAGCAGTTCTTC

clone_size: NA
d_call: NA
v_call: TRBV25-1
j_call: TRBJ2-3
cdr3_aa: CASSEGLARGDTQYF
cdr3_nt: TGTGCCAGCAGTGAAGGGCTAGCAAGAGGAGATACGCAGTATTTT

clone_size: NA
d_call: NA
v_call: TRBV5-1
j_call: TRBJ2-2
cdr3_aa: CASSLGLNTGELFF
cdr3_nt: TGCGCCAGCAGCTTGGGACTGAACACCGGGGAGCTGTTTTTT

clone_size: NA
d_call: NA
v_call: TRBV11-2
j_call: TRBJ1-1
cdr3_aa: CASSRTAPEAFF
cdr3_nt: TGTGCCAGCAGCCGGACAGCTCCTGAAGCTTTCTTT

clone_size: NA
d_call: NA
v_call: TRBV7-8
j_call: TRBJ1-2
cdr3_aa: CASSLAPGTGVYGYTF
cdr3_nt: TGTGCCAGCAGCTTAGCGCCCGGGACGGGGGTCTATGGCTACACCTTC

clone_size: NA
d_call: NA
v_call: TRBV9
j_call: TRBJ2-2
cdr3_aa: CASSVSADSTGELFF
cdr3_nt: TGTGCCAGCAGCGTATCGGCGGACTCCACCGGGGAGCTGTTTTTT

clone_size: NA
d_call: TRBD2
v_call: TRBV11-2
j_call: TRBJ2-7
cdr3_aa: CASSQGLAGGLSSYEQYF
cdr3_nt: TGTGCCAGCAGCCAAGGACTAGCGGGGGGGCTGAGCTCCTACGAGCAGTACTTC

clone_size: NA
d_call: TRBD1
v_call: TRBV15
j_call: TRBJ2-2
cdr3_aa: CATSTLENRGAGELFF
cdr3_nt: TGTGCCACCAGCACCCTAGAAAACAGGGGCGCCGGGGAGCTGTTTTTT

clone_size: NA
d_call: TRBD1
v_call: TRBV5-6
j_call: TRBJ2-7
cdr3_aa: CASRAGTGPYEQYF
cdr3_nt: TGTGCCAGCAGGGCCGGGACAGGGCCCTACGAGCAGTACTTC

clone_size: NA
d_call: NA
v_call: TRBV6-5
j_call: TRBJ2-6
cdr3_aa: CATVGHSGANVLTF
cdr3_nt: TGTGCCACGGTTGGGCACTCTGGGGCCAACGTCCTGACTTTC

clone_size: NA
d_call: TRBD1
v_call: TRBV19
j_call: TRBJ1-5
cdr3_aa: CASKWQGDQPQHF
cdr3_nt: TGTGCCAGTAAATGGCAGGGGGATCAGCCCCAGCATTTT

clone_size: NA
d_call: TRBD1
v_call: TRBV27
j_call: TRBJ2-7
cdr3_aa: CASRERGQGSYEQYF
cdr3_nt: TGTGCCAGCAGGGAGAGGGGACAGGGTTCCTACGAGCAGTACTTC

clone_size: NA
d_call: TRBD2
v_call: TRBV6-1
j_call: TRBJ2-3
cdr3_aa: CASSVLAGDTDTQYF
cdr3_nt: TGTGCCAGCAGTGTCCTAGCGGGGGACACAGATACGCAGTATTTT

clone_size: NA
d_call: TRBD1
v_call: TRBV18
j_call: TRBJ1-1
cdr3_aa: CASSSRGGQDTEAFF
cdr3_nt: TGTGCCAGCTCATCCCGGGGCGGACAGGACACTGAAGCTTTCTTT

clone_size: NA
d_call: TRBD1
v_call: TRBV5-1
j_call: TRBJ2-6
cdr3_aa: CASSGTGGDNGSGANVLTF
cdr3_nt: TGCGCCAGTTCCGGGACAGGGGGCGATAACGGCTCTGGGGCCAACGTCCTGACTTTC

clone_size: NA
d_call: NA
v_call: TRBV2
j_call: TRBJ1-2
cdr3_aa: CASSAHEGYGYTF
cdr3_nt: TGTGCCAGCAGTGCACACGAGGGCTATGGCTACACCTTC

clone_size: NA
d_call: NA
v_call: TRBV11-3
j_call: TRBJ2-5
cdr3_aa: CASSLDAGPETQYF
cdr3_nt: TGTGCCAGCAGCTTAGATGCAGGGCCGGAGACCCAGTACTTC

clone_size: NA
d_call: TRBD1
v_call: TRBV19
j_call: TRBJ1-2
cdr3_aa: CASRITGTGDGYTF
cdr3_nt: TGTGCCAGTAGGATCACCGGGACAGGGGATGGCTACACCTTC

clone_size: NA
d_call: NA
v_call: TRBV4-2
j_call: TRBJ1-4
cdr3_aa: CASSLGGSHEKLFF
cdr3_nt: TGTGCCAGCAGCCTCGGGGGGTCCCATGAAAAACTGTTTTTT

clone_size: NA
d_call: NA
v_call: TRBV4-2
j_call: TRBJ1-5
cdr3_aa: CASSQDGQGNQPQHF
cdr3_nt: TGTGCCAGCAGCCAAGATGGCCAGGGCAATCAGCCCCAGCATTTT

clone_size: once
d_call: NA
v_call: TRBV5-4
j_call: TRBJ1-1
cdr3_aa: CASSWMGNSNTEAFF
cdr3_nt: TGTGCCAGCAGCTGGATGGGCAACTCGAACACTGAAGCTTTCTTT

clone_size: NA
d_call: NA
v_call: TRBV5-1
j_call: TRBJ2-3
cdr3_aa: CASSFTSGTDTQYF
cdr3_nt: TGCGCCAGCAGCTTTACGTCAGGCACAGATACGCAGTATTTT

clone_size: NA
d_call: TRBD2
v_call: TRBV18
j_call: TRBJ2-5
cdr3_aa: CASSPELAGVETQYF
cdr3_nt: TGTGCCAGCTCACCAGAACTAGCGGGAGTCGAGACCCAGTACTTC

clone_size: NA
d_call: TRBD1
v_call: TRBV11-2
j_call: TRBJ1-5
cdr3_aa: CASSRGQGERGNQPQHF
cdr3_nt: TGTGCCAGCAGCCGGGGACAGGGGGAACGAGGCAATCAGCCCCAGCATTTT

clone_size: NA
d_call: TRBD1
v_call: TRBV6-5
j_call: TRBJ1-2
cdr3_aa: CASSPGGQGRDGYTF
cdr3_nt: TGTGCCAGCAGTCCCGGTGGACAGGGAAGGGATGGCTACACCTTC

clone_size: NA
d_call: TRBD1
v_call: TRBV18
j_call: TRBJ1-3
cdr3_aa: CASSPTQGQGSGNTIYF
cdr3_nt: TGTGCCAGCTCACCGACACAGGGACAGGGGTCTGGAAACACCATATATTTT

clone_size: NA
d_call: NA
v_call: TRBV4-2
j_call: TRBJ1-1
cdr3_aa: CASGLRDTEAFF
cdr3_nt: TGTGCCAGCGGCTTACGGGACACTGAAGCTTTCTTT

clone_size: once
d_call: TRBD1
v_call: TRBV19
j_call: TRBJ2-7
cdr3_aa: CASSAKGTEKQYF
cdr3_nt: TGTGCCAGTTCCGCCAAAGGGACAGAGAAGCAGTACTTC

clone_size: NA
d_call: TRBD2
v_call: TRBV11-3
j_call: TRBJ2-1
cdr3_aa: CASSLGAGSYNEQFF
cdr3_nt: TGTGCCAGCAGCTTAGGAGCGGGGTCCTACAATGAGCAGTTCTTC

clone_size: NA
d_call: TRBD1
v_call: TRBV7-9
j_call: TRBJ2-7
cdr3_aa: CASSSMGQGPSYEQYF
cdr3_nt: TGTGCCAGCAGCTCTATGGGACAGGGGCCTTCCTACGAGCAGTACTTC

clone_size: NA
d_call: TRBD1
v_call: TRBV6-6
j_call: TRBJ2-2
cdr3_aa: CASSPGQGRTGELFF
cdr3_nt: TGTGCCAGCAGTCCGGGACAGGGAAGGACCGGGGAGCTGTTTTTT

clone_size: NA
d_call: TRBD1
v_call: TRBV7-2
j_call: TRBJ2-7
cdr3_aa: CASTLSAGGTYEQYF
cdr3_nt: TGTGCCAGCACCTTGTCGGCAGGGGGCACCTACGAGCAGTACTTC

clone_size: NA
d_call: NA
v_call: TRBV5-6
j_call: TRBJ2-3
cdr3_aa: CASSFERRAQYF
cdr3_nt: TGTGCCAGCAGCTTTGAGAGGCGGGCGCAGTATTTT

clone_size: once
d_call: NA
v_call: TRBV28
j_call: TRBJ2-6
cdr3_aa: CASNRRRTGANVLTF
cdr3_nt: TGTGCCAGCAACCGTCGGAGAACTGGGGCCAACGTCCTGACTTTC

clone_size: NA
d_call: TRBD1
v_call: TRBV7-9
j_call: TRBJ2-1
cdr3_aa: CASGAYGTGAYNEQFF
cdr3_nt: TGTGCCAGCGGAGCTTACGGGACAGGAGCCTACAATGAGCAGTTCTTC

clone_size: once
d_call: NA
v_call: TRBV6-6
j_call: TRBJ1-2
cdr3_aa: CASSYSNQGSGYTF
cdr3_nt: TGTGCCAGCAGTTACTCGAATCAGGGAAGCGGCTACACCTTC

clone_size: NA
d_call: NA
v_call: TRBV18
j_call: TRBJ1-5
cdr3_aa: CASSPGGSNQPQHF
cdr3_nt: TGTGCCAGCTCACCGGGAGGAAGCAATCAGCCCCAGCATTTT

clone_size: NA
d_call: TRBD1
v_call: TRBV4-1
j_call: TRBJ1-4
cdr3_aa: CASSRLGTDEKLFF
cdr3_nt: TGCGCCAGCAGCCGTTTAGGGACAGATGAAAAACTGTTTTTT

clone_size: NA
d_call: NA
v_call: TRBV5-6
j_call: TRBJ1-5
cdr3_aa: CASSLSNRGNQPQHF
cdr3_nt: TGTGCCAGCAGCTTGTCGAATAGAGGCAATCAGCCCCAGCATTTT

clone_size: NA
d_call: NA
v_call: TRBV4-2
j_call: TRBJ2-5
cdr3_aa: CASSQDPGGQETQYF
cdr3_nt: TGTGCCAGCAGCCAAGATCCGGGCGGGCAAGAGACCCAGTACTTC

clone_size: NA
d_call: NA
v_call: TRBV19
j_call: TRBJ1-2
cdr3_aa: CASSPRVRVGTDYGYTF
cdr3_nt: TGTGCCAGTAGTCCCCGAGTCAGGGTAGGAACTGACTATGGCTACACCTTC

clone_size: NA
d_call: NA
v_call: TRBV9
j_call: TRBJ2-3
cdr3_aa: CASSVDKGTDTQYF
cdr3_nt: TGTGCCAGCAGCGTAGATAAGGGGACAGATACGCAGTATTTT

clone_size: NA
d_call: TRBD1
v_call: TRBV4-1
j_call: TRBJ2-6
cdr3_aa: CASSQDPGQGVIGANVLTF
cdr3_nt: TGCGCCAGCAGCCAAGATCCGGGACAGGGAGTGATTGGGGCCAACGTCCTGACTTTC

clone_size: NA
d_call: TRBD2
v_call: TRBV7-9
j_call: TRBJ2-1
cdr3_aa: CASSFLAGGPGNEQFF
cdr3_nt: TGTGCCAGCAGCTTTTTAGCGGGAGGGCCGGGAAATGAGCAGTTCTTC

clone_size: NA
d_call: TRBD1
v_call: TRBV9
j_call: TRBJ1-1
cdr3_aa: CASSAQGTNTEAFF
cdr3_nt: TGTGCCAGCAGCGCACAGGGGACTAACACTGAAGCTTTCTTT

clone_size: few
d_call: NA
v_call: TRBV5-8
j_call: TRBJ1-5
cdr3_aa: CASSFTTSQQPQHF
cdr3_nt: TGTGCCAGCAGCTTTACAACCTCTCAACAGCCCCAGCATTTT

clone_size: NA
d_call: TRBD2
v_call: TRBV6-1
j_call: TRBJ2-2
cdr3_aa: CASSARGYSNTGELFF
cdr3_nt: TGTGCCAGCAGTGCGCGGGGGTACAGTAACACCGGGGAGCTGTTTTTT

clone_size: few
d_call: TRBD2
v_call: TRBV7-6
j_call: TRBJ2-1
cdr3_aa: CASSIGPLAGAPSEQFF
cdr3_nt: TGTGCCAGCAGCATTGGCCCACTAGCGGGAGCCCCATCTGAGCAGTTCTTC

clone_size: few
d_call: NA
v_call: TRBV5-1
j_call: TRBJ2-5
cdr3_aa: CASSLGLGQETQYF
cdr3_nt: TGCGCCAGCAGCTTGGGTCTCGGCCAAGAGACCCAGTACTTC

clone_size: NA
d_call: TRBD1
v_call: TRBV6-1
j_call: TRBJ2-2
cdr3_aa: CASSSQGALAGELFF
cdr3_nt: TGTGCCAGCAGTTCGCAGGGGGCGCTTGCCGGGGAGCTGTTTTTT

clone_size: many
d_call: TRBD2
v_call: TRBV6-4
j_call: TRBJ2-3
cdr3_aa: CASSDTSGGADTQYF
cdr3_nt: TGTGCCAGCAGTGACACTAGCGGGGGGGCAGATACGCAGTATTTT

clone_size: NA
d_call: NA
v_call: TRBV4-2
j_call: TRBJ1-5
cdr3_aa: CASSQEMPGESQPQHF
cdr3_nt: TGTGCCAGCAGCCAAGAGATGCCAGGGGAAAGTCAGCCCCAGCATTTT

clone_size: NA
d_call: TRBD1
v_call: TRBV5-1
j_call: TRBJ2-1
cdr3_aa: CASSLTGDSYNEQFF
cdr3_nt: TGCGCCAGCAGCTTAACAGGGGATTCCTACAATGAGCAGTTCTTC

clone_size: NA
d_call: NA
v_call: TRBV13
j_call: TRBJ1-1
cdr3_aa: CASSPPITQGRAFF
cdr3_nt: TGTGCCAGCAGCCCCCCAATTACACAGGGTAGGGCTTTCTTT